Listed below are T cell receptor beta chains from one sample, sequenced in a study of OX40 agonist ivuxolimab in advanced cancers. Measured with immunoSEQ multiplex PCR; TCRdb has only the in-frame clones, and not every one. This table has tens of thousands of clones, about 80% appearing once. This specimen consisted of CD4+ or CD8+ T cells sorted from blood, obtained in a trial of the OX40 agonist ivuxolimab. These TCRs come from an adult with an advanced solid tumor such as melanoma, head and neck, liver or kidney cancer. Each CDR3 is given with its conserved first and last residue. A D gene is named only where the DNA matches it firmly. Clone size is stated in some rows and not others, as once, few, many or a class when expanded.

d_gene: .; abundance: .; j_gene: TRBJ2-5; v_gene: TRBV14; CDR3nt: TGTGCCAGCAGCCAAGCCGATAGGGCGTGGGAGACCCAGTACTTC; CDR3aa: CASSQADRAWETQYF
d_gene: .; abundance: .; j_gene: TRBJ2-1; v_gene: TRBV5-1; CDR3nt: TGCGCCAGCAGCTTTGGCCCCCAGTGGAATGAGCAGTTCTTC; CDR3aa: CASSFGPQWNEQFF
d_gene: TRBD1; abundance: .; j_gene: TRBJ2-1; v_gene: TRBV7-3; CDR3nt: TGTGCCAGCAGCCGGACAGGGGTTAATGAGCAGTTCTTC; CDR3aa: CASSRTGVNEQFF
d_gene: .; abundance: .; j_gene: TRBJ2-7; v_gene: TRBV7-9; CDR3nt: TGTGCCAGCAGCAAGGGGGGGAGCTCCTACGAGCAGTACTTC; CDR3aa: CASSKGGSSYEQYF
d_gene: .; abundance: .; j_gene: TRBJ1-1; v_gene: TRBV21-1; CDR3nt: TGTGCCAGCAGCAAAAAGGAGGGCGGGACTGAAGCTTTCTTT; CDR3aa: CASSKKEGGTEAFF
d_gene: .; abundance: once; j_gene: TRBJ2-7; v_gene: TRBV6-5; CDR3nt: TGTGCCAGCAGTTATCGGAGGGGCGAGCAGTACTTC; CDR3aa: CASSYRRGEQYF
d_gene: .; abundance: .; j_gene: TRBJ2-4; v_gene: TRBV6-1; CDR3nt: TGTGCCAGCATCTCAGGACTAGCCAAAAACATTCAGTACTTC; CDR3aa: CASISGLAKNIQYF
d_gene: TRBD1; abundance: .; j_gene: TRBJ1-3; v_gene: TRBV5-6; CDR3nt: TGTGCCAGCAGCTCGACGGGCAGGGGGGATGGAAACACCATATATTTT; CDR3aa: CASSSTGRGDGNTIYF
d_gene: .; abundance: .; j_gene: TRBJ2-3; v_gene: TRBV6-5; CDR3nt: TGTGCCAGCAGTTACTCGGGGAACCCAGATACGCAGTATTTT; CDR3aa: CASSYSGNPDTQYF
d_gene: .; abundance: .; j_gene: TRBJ1-4; v_gene: TRBV5-1; CDR3nt: TGCGCCAGCAGCTTGGAGGAACCAACTAATGAAAAACTGTTTTTT; CDR3aa: CASSLEEPTNEKLFF
d_gene: TRBD1; abundance: .; j_gene: TRBJ1-1; v_gene: TRBV7-8; CDR3nt: TGTGCCTCGAAAGTGACAGGGATAGACACTGAAGCTTTCTTT; CDR3aa: CASKVTGIDTEAFF
d_gene: TRBD1; abundance: .; j_gene: TRBJ1-1; v_gene: TRBV5-1; CDR3nt: TGCGCCAGCAGCCCAGGATCCGACAGGGCCCGAGAAGCTTTCTTT; CDR3aa: CASSPGSDRAREAFF
d_gene: .; abundance: .; j_gene: TRBJ2-2; v_gene: TRBV5-4; CDR3nt: TGTGCCAGCAGCCGGGGTGCCACGGGGAACGGGGCGGCGACCGGGGAGCTGTTTTTT; CDR3aa: CASSRGATGNGAATGELFF
d_gene: .; abundance: .; j_gene: TRBJ2-1; v_gene: TRBV5-1; CDR3nt: TGCGCCAGCAGCTTGGCCAGTTTAGGGGGTGGGAATGAGCAGTTCTTC; CDR3aa: CASSLASLGGGNEQFF
d_gene: .; abundance: .; j_gene: TRBJ1-5; v_gene: TRBV19; CDR3nt: TGTGCCAGTAGTATTCTTGCCGGCAGGAGAAATCAGCCCCAGCATTTT; CDR3aa: CASSILAGRRNQPQHF
d_gene: TRBD2; abundance: few; j_gene: TRBJ2-3; v_gene: TRBV28; CDR3nt: TGTGCCAGCAGAGCGGGAGGTAGGGATACGCAGTATTTT; CDR3aa: CASRAGGRDTQYF
d_gene: TRBD2; abundance: .; j_gene: TRBJ2-3; v_gene: TRBV29-1; CDR3nt: TGCAGCGTTTCGAGACTAGCGGGAGAACCTGATACGCAGTATTTT; CDR3aa: CSVSRLAGEPDTQYF
d_gene: .; abundance: .; j_gene: TRBJ1-6; v_gene: TRBV7-3; CDR3nt: TGTGCCAGCAGCCCAGGGCGGGGGGCCGGTTCACCCCTCCACTTT; CDR3aa: CASSPGRGAGSPLHF
d_gene: TRBD2; abundance: once; j_gene: TRBJ2-7; v_gene: TRBV18; CDR3nt: TGTGCCAGCTCCCTAAGTCCTAGCGGGGGCCACGAGCAGTACTTC; CDR3aa: CASSLSPSGGHEQYF
d_gene: TRBD1; abundance: .; j_gene: TRBJ1-3; v_gene: TRBV28; CDR3nt: TGTGCCAGCAGTGCCGGGGACAGCTCTGGAAACACCATATATTTT; CDR3aa: CASSAGDSSGNTIYF
d_gene: .; abundance: .; j_gene: TRBJ1-2; v_gene: TRBV6-1; CDR3nt: TGTGCCAGCAGGGAAACAGCCGATGCAAACTATGGCTACACCTTC; CDR3aa: CASRETADANYGYTF
d_gene: .; abundance: .; j_gene: TRBJ1-5; v_gene: TRBV27; CDR3nt: TGTGCCAGCAGTTTAGATGGGGCCGTGGGTGGCAATCAGCCCCAGCATTTT; CDR3aa: CASSLDGAVGGNQPQHF
d_gene: .; abundance: few; j_gene: TRBJ1-1; v_gene: TRBV29-1; CDR3nt: TGCAGCGTTGACGCGCAGATGAAAGCTTTCTTT; CDR3aa: CSVDAQMKAFF
d_gene: .; abundance: .; j_gene: TRBJ2-1; v_gene: TRBV11-2; CDR3nt: TGTGCCAGCGTCCCCTCTGGGTGGGTAGGGAACAATGAGCAGTTCTTC; CDR3aa: CASVPSGWVGNNEQFF
d_gene: TRBD1; abundance: .; j_gene: TRBJ1-2; v_gene: TRBV18; CDR3nt: TGTGCCAGCTCACAGGGACAGGGAGCCTATGGCTACACCTTC; CDR3aa: CASSQGQGAYGYTF
d_gene: .; abundance: .; j_gene: TRBJ1-1; v_gene: TRBV19; CDR3nt: TGTGCCAGTAGTATAGATAAAAAGGCCACCCGTAAGAACACTGAAGCTTTCTTT; CDR3aa: CASSIDKKATRKNTEAFF
d_gene: TRBD2; abundance: .; j_gene: TRBJ2-5; v_gene: TRBV5-1; CDR3nt: TGCGCCAGCAGATCCGGACTAGTAGAACAAGAGACCCAGTACTTC; CDR3aa: CASRSGLVEQETQYF
d_gene: .; abundance: once; j_gene: TRBJ2-7; v_gene: TRBV18; CDR3nt: TGTGCCAGCTCTCCCGGGGACACCCGCGAGCAGTACTTC; CDR3aa: CASSPGDTREQYF
d_gene: .; abundance: .; j_gene: TRBJ2-7; v_gene: TRBV11-2; CDR3nt: TGTGCCAGCAAGAAAATGGGGGGCGAGCAGTACTTC; CDR3aa: CASKKMGGEQYF
d_gene: TRBD1; abundance: .; j_gene: TRBJ1-2; v_gene: TRBV5-1; CDR3nt: TGCGCCAGCAGCTTCACCGGACAGGGGAACTATGGCTACACCTTC; CDR3aa: CASSFTGQGNYGYTF
d_gene: .; abundance: .; j_gene: TRBJ1-5; v_gene: TRBV5-1; CDR3nt: TGCGCCAGCAGCTTTAGCGGGATGGATCAGCCCCAGCATTTT; CDR3aa: CASSFSGMDQPQHF